Each of the 20 T cell receptor beta chains below was sequenced from the same sample in a study of blood T cell repertoires in COVID-19. Some clones are missing from TCRdb's copy, which holds only in-frame ones; the method was immunoSEQ multiplex PCR. The repertoire holds just under 85,000 clones, with around four fifths as singletons. The sample consisted of peripheral blood. The receptors stem from a woman aged 55-69 years with acute or convalescent COVID-19.

The rearrangement links TRBV10-3 to TRBJ1-1, with D possibly matching TRBD1 (5 bases). The CDR3 loop spans 15 amino acids. Germline CDR1 and CDR2: ENHRY and SYGVKD. Between the trimmed V and J ends, which lost 4 bases and 1 base, there was a span of 13 bases. CDR3 residues: CAISAPMTENTEAFF. CDR3 DNA: TGTGCCATCAGTGCCCCAATGACAGAGAACACTGAAGCTTTCTTT.

This sequence joins TRBV5-1 and TRBJ2-2; TRBD2 aligns across 10 bases. The CDR3 runs 16 residues. J was trimmed by 8 bases and V by 1 base; bases with no gene match: 8. In germline, CDR1 is SGHRS, CDR2 YFSETQ. The CDR3 DNA is TGCGCCAGCAGCTTGAATTCCTTAGCGGGAGGAGGGGAGCTGTTTTTT. Its translation is CASSLNSLAGGGELFF.

The genes are TRBV7-3 and TRBJ2-3, with a tentative D call TRBD2 (7 bases). In germline, CDR1 is SGHTA, CDR2 FQGTGA. The CDR3 is 15 amino acids. V lost 3 bases, J lost 4 bases, and 14 bases lay in between. The CDR3 region is CASSFDRGAADTQYF. The CDR3, as DNA: TGTGCCAGCAGCTTTGACCGGGGGGCGGCAGATACGCAGTATTTT.

J is TRBJ1-2 and V is TRBV19; the D is unclear. This CDR3 is 13 amino acids long. V lost 6 bases to trimming and J lost 4 bases, with 12 bases between them. Germline V gene lookup returns CDR1 LNHDA and CDR2 SQIVND (reference sequence). CDR3 protein: CASREAPGYGYTF. CDR3 coding DNA: TGTGCCAGTAGAGAAGCCCCTGGCTATGGCTACACCTTC.

Turning to this clone: One end of the junction does not line up with germline, which may come from a read error. The chain uses TRBV11-2 and TRBJ2-7; D perhaps matches TRBD1 (6 bases). Per germline, CDR1 SGHAT and CDR2 FQNNGV. There are 12 residues in the CDR3. As DNA, the CDR3 is TGTGCCAGCAGCTTAGGGGGCAGGGGCCAGTTTTTC. It is translated as CASSLGGRGQFF.

The chain employs TRBV10-3 and TRBJ2-3, with a tentative D call TRBD2 (5 bases). Germline V gene data show CDR1 as ENHRY and CDR2 as SYGVKD. Deletions cut 5 bases from V and 4 bases from J, with 16 bases between. The CDR3 is made up of 15 amino acids. The CDR3 DNA sequence: TGTGCCATCAGTCCCTCGGGGAGCTGGGCAGATACGCAGTATTTT. Translation gives CAISPSGSWADTQYF.

The V gene is TRBV11-2, the J gene TRBJ2-7; perhaps TRBD2 as D (6 bases). The V gene lost 6 bases and the J gene lost 7 bases, with 13 bases spanning the gap. CDR1 SGHAT and CDR2 FQNNGV come from the germline V gene. The CDR3 loop spans 12 amino acids. In nucleotides, the CDR3 is TGTGCCAGCAGAATGGCGGGGCTTGAGCAGTACTTC. Its protein is CASRMAGLEQYF.

V is TRBV24-1 and J is TRBJ1-2, with 7 bases lining up with TRBD1. Germline-derived CDR1 and CDR2 are KGHDR and SFDVKD. The CDR3 is made up of 16 amino acids. The J segment lost 2 bases and the V segment lost 5 bases, leaving 10 bases of the junction unmatched. The CDR3 region is CATSGAGGTSNYGYTF. CDR3 coding DNA: TGTGCCACCAGTGGAGCAGGGGGAACGTCGAACTATGGCTACACCTTC.

The chain employs TRBV28 and TRBJ1-2; 9 positions agree with TRBD1. The J segment lost 6 bases and the V segment lost 5 bases, leaving 7 bases of the junction unmatched. The CDR3 loop spans 14 amino acids. Looked up from germline, CDR1 is MDHEN and CDR2 is SYDVKM. The CDR3 DNA reads TGTGCCAGCAGTAACGGACAGGGGACCCATGGCTACACCTTC. Translating gives CASSNGQGTHGYTF.

In its sample, this clone ranks as medium-sized. The CDR3 spells CASTVRDINTGELFF. As DNA, the CDR3 is TGTGCCAGCACCGTCCGGGACATAAACACCGGGGAGCTGTTTTTT. The chain uses TRBV11-1 and TRBJ2-2, with D perhaps TRBD1 (6 bases). From germline, CDR1 is SGHAT and CDR2 FQDESV (reference sequence). The CDR3 consists of 15 residues. Trimming removed 7 bases from V and 2 bases from J, with 14 bases in between. The variable domain in full, with the rest retrieved from reference TRBV11-1 and TRBJ2-2, is EAEVAQSPRYKITEKSQAVAFWCDPISGHATLYWYRQILGQGPELLVQFQDESVVDDSQLPKDRFSAERLKGVDSTLKIQPAELGDSAMYLCASTVRDINTGELFFGEGSRLTVL.

This clone was counted ten times or more. As DNA, the CDR3 is TGTGCCAGCAGCACCCCTGTGACGGGGGGCGCCTACAATGAGCAGTTCTTC. Its translation is CASSTPVTGGAYNEQFF. This chain links TRBV7-9 with TRBJ2-1; D perhaps matches TRBD2 (7 bases). The CDR3 contains 17 residues. V shed 5 bases and J shed 2 bases, with 19 bases lying between them. The V gene's germline CDR1 is SEHNR and CDR2 FQNEAQ (reference sequence).

The chain couples TRBV5-6 to TRBJ2-5; D is undetermined. CDR1 SGHDT and CDR2 YYEEEE come from the germline V gene. The CDR3 loop spans 13 amino acids. Trimming removed 0 bases at V and 3 bases at J, with 6 bases between. In nucleotides, the CDR3 is TGTGCCAGCAGCTTGGTCAGTGAAGAGACCCAGTACTTC. It codes for CASSLVSEETQYF.

This chain connects TRBV9 to TRBJ2-1; 12 positions agree with TRBD2. The CDR3 consists of 15 residues. In germline, CDR1 is SGDLS, CDR2 YYNGEE. Losses at the gene ends were 2 bases for V and 9 bases for J; bases not matched to a gene: 6. CDR3: CASSVASGGAGEQFF. CDR3 DNA: TGTGCCAGCAGCGTCGCTAGCGGGGGGGCCGGTGAGCAGTTCTTC.

The chain couples TRBV20-1 to TRBJ2-7; tentatively, D is TRBD1 (5 bases). CDR3 size: 11 residues. The germline V gene has CDR1 DFQATT and CDR2 SNEGSKA (reference sequence). V lost 5 bases and J 4 bases, leaving 9 bases between the germline ends. The CDR3 reads CSAPGIYEQYF. Here the CDR3 DNA reads TGCAGTGCTCCAGGGATTTACGAGCAGTACTTC.

The V and J genes are TRBV11-1 and TRBJ1-1, with 7 nucleotides matching TRBD1. V shed 6 bases and J 4 bases; nucleotides not matched to a gene: 11. Germline-derived CDR1 and CDR2 are SGHAT and FQDESV (reference sequence). This CDR3 contains 15 residues. This chain's CDR3 is CASSSYLQGSTEAFF. In nucleotides, the CDR3 is TGTGCCAGCAGTTCGTACTTACAGGGGAGCACTGAAGCTTTCTTT.

This clone was seen only once. This chain joins TRBV11-2 and TRBJ2-7; 9 nucleotides line up with TRBD1. The germline gives CDR1 SGHAT, CDR2 FQNNGV. V lost 4 bases, J lost 6 bases, and 4 bases stayed unmatched. This CDR3 region has 13 residues. CDR3 in amino acids: CASSWDRVSEQYF. As DNA, the CDR3 is TGTGCCAGCAGCTGGGACAGGGTCTCCGAGCAGTACTTC.

This clone was counted only a few times. V is TRBV28 and J is TRBJ1-2; TRBD1 matches 8 bases. The length of the CDR3 is 15 residues. The V and J ends lost 4 bases and 2 bases, in that order; junction bases with no gene match: 6. Germline V gives CDR1 MDHEN, CDR2 SYDVKM. The CDR3 DNA follows: TGTGCCAGCAGTTCAACAGGGGGACCCAACTATGGCTACACCTTC. It encodes CASSSTGGPNYGYTF.

The chain is built from TRBV6-5 and TRBJ2-5, with D tentatively TRBD1 (5 bases). This CDR3 region has 13 residues. Trimming pared 5 bases from V and 5 bases from J, leaving 12 bases between. The germline CDR1 and CDR2 sequences are MNHEY and SVGAGI. The CDR3, as DNA: TGTGCCAGCAGTCAGGGCCTAACGGAGACCCAGTACTTC. Translation gives CASSQGLTETQYF.

The chain joins TRBV5-4 to TRBJ2-7; D possibly corresponds to TRBD2 (5 bases). This CDR3 has 15 residues. V was shortened by 4 bases and J by 1 base, with 15 bases between the two germline ends. Germline CDR1 SGHNT, CDR2 YYREEE (reference sequence). CDR3 nucleotides: TGTGCCAGCAGCGCCCGGTATCGGGGTTCCTACGAGCAGTACTTC. As protein: CASSARYRGSYEQYF.

V gene TRBV5-4 combines with J gene TRBJ1-1; D perhaps matches TRBD1 (6 bases). This CDR3 has 12 amino acids. V dropped 1 base and J dropped 10 bases, with 11 bases sitting between them. The germline CDR1 and CDR2 sequences are SGHNT and YYREEE (reference sequence). CDR3 region: CASSLSGGGAFF. The CDR3 DNA follows: TGTGCCAGCAGCTTGTCGGGGGGCGGAGCTTTCTTT.